This T cell receptor beta chain is drawn from a study of blood T cell repertoires in COVID-19. Study at large: Whether acute or convalescent, the COVID-19 samples came from the United States, Italy and Spain.

Original processing notes: Estimation of nucleated cell counts was performed using reference gene primer amplification. Generated by immunoSEQ multiplex PCR, the TCRdb table keeps only in-frame clones and is missing some. V and J calls and clone size come straight from that table; D and trimming were deduced from the DNA. The table records roughly 100,000 clones, 91% of them present only once. V trimming: 3 bases; J trimming: 3 bases; junction bases outside the gene matches: 7. Germline assignment: CDR1 SEHNR and CDR2 FQNEAQ (reference sequence). This CDR3 region has 16 residues. The gene calls are TRBV7-9 and TRBJ1-1, with 10 bases aligning to TRBD1. The TCR originated in a human donor with active COVID-19. The donor label of this sample is uncertain. The sample consisted of peripheral blood. The chain's CDR3 is CASSFRTTGGDTEAFF. The CDR3 DNA follows: TGTGCCAGCAGCTTCAGAACGACAGGGGGCGACACTGAAGCTTTCTTT.